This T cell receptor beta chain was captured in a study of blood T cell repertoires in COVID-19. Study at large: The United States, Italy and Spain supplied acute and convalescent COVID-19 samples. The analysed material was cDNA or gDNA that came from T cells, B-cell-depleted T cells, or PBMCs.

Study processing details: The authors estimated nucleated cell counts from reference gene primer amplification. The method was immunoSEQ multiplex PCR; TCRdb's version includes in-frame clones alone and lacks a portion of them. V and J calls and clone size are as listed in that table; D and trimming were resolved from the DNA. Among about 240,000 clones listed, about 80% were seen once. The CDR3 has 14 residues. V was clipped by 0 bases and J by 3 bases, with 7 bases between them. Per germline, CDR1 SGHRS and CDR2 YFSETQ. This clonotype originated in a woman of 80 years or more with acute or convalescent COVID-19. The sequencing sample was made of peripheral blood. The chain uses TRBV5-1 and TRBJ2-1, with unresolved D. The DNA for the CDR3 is TGCGCCAGCAGCTTGGGAGGCCTCTACAATGAGCAGTTCTTC. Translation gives CASSLGGLYNEQFF.